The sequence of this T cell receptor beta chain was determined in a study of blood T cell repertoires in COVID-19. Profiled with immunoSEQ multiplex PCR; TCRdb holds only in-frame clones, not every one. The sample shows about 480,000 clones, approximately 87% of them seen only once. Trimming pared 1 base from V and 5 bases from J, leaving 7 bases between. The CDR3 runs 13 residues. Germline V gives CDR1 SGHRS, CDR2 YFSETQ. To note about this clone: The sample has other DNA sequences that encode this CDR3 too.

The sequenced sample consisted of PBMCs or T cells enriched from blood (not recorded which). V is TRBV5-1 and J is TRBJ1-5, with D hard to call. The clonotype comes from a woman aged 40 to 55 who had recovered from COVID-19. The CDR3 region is CASSLSVDQPQHF. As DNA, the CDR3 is TGCGCCAGCAGCTTGTCTGTTGATCAGCCCCAGCATTTT.